These 30 T cell receptor beta chains were all obtained from the same sample, sequenced in a study of patients and donors after allogeneic stem cell transplantation. MiXCR, run by TCRdb on the RT-PCR reads, gives a single entry per CDR3 protein. Of around 150,000 distinct CDR3 sequences in the sample, over 35% were seen once. Sample: blood, either unsorted or a sorted T cell fraction (not recorded which). The receptors stem from a human donor who was either an allogeneic HSCT recipient or a stem cell or donor lymphocyte infusion donor (not recorded which). It is not recorded whose cells these are; they may come from a transplant donor.

V and J are TRBV5-1 and TRBJ1-2; the D is unclear. The germline gives CDR1 SGHRS, CDR2 YFSETQ. V lost 0 bases and J lost 6, with 15 bases in between. This CDR3 comprises 15 residues. As DNA, the CDR3 is TGCGCCAGCAGCTTGGATGGGCCTTTGAGCCATGGCTACACCTTC. Its protein is CASSLDGPLSHGYTF.

The V and J genes are TRBV12-3 or TRBV12-4 and TRBJ1-4; D gene ambiguous. V dropped 0 bases and J dropped 5 bases, with 16 bases sitting between them. The CDR3 has 17 amino acids. The CDR3 spells CASSLALAGAPNEKLFF. As DNA, the CDR3 is TGTGCCAGCAGTTTAGCCCTCGCCGGCGCCCCAAATGAAAAACTGTTTTTT.

This clonotype was seen a handful of times. The V gene is TRBV7-8, the J gene TRBJ2-1, with TRBD2 matching over 12 bases. The CDR3 has 16 residues. Germline CDR1 is SGHVS and CDR2 is FQNEAQ. V was clipped by 0 bases and J by 6 bases; unmatched bases: 3. The chain's CDR3 is CASSLALAGGANEQFF. CDR3 bases: TGTGCCAGCAGCTTAGCGCTAGCGGGGGGGGCCAATGAGCAGTTCTTC. Together with reference TRBV7-8 and TRBJ2-1, the CDR3 gives the full variable domain: GAGVSQSPRYKVAKRGQDVALRCDPISGHVSLFWYQQALGQGPEFLTYFQNEAQLDKSGLPSDRFFAERPEGSVSTLKIQRTQQEDSAVYLCASSLALAGGANEQFFGPGTRLTVL.

This clonotype has a handful of counts. The chain carries TRBV9 and TRBJ1-5; possibly TRBD1 for D (6 bases). V lost 3 bases, J lost 4 bases, and 11 bases lay in between. The germline V gene has CDR1 SGDLS and CDR2 YYNGEE. The length of the CDR3 is 14 residues. The CDR3, as DNA: TGTGCCAGCAGCGGATTTGGGACAAATCAGCCCCAGCATTTT. Translating it yields CASSGFGTNQPQHF. Variable domain in full (rest from reference TRBV9 and TRBJ1-5): DSGVTQTPKHLITATGQRVTLRCSPRSGDLSVYWYQQSLDQGLQFLIQYYNGEERAKGNILERFSAQQFPDLHSELNLSSLELGDSALYFCASSGFGTNQPQHFGDGTRLSIL.

The sample holds one count of this clonotype. This rearrangement joins TRBV6-1 to TRBJ1-1; TRBD1 might be the D (5 bases). Germline-derived CDR1 and CDR2 are MNHNS and SASEGT. The CDR3 consists of 14 residues. The V gene lost 1 base and the J gene lost 0 bases, with 6 bases spanning the gap. The CDR3 DNA reads TGTGCCAGCAGTGAAGGGGGCCTGAACACTGAAGCTTTCTTT. It is translated as CASSEGGLNTEAFF.

CDR3 residues: CASGTRVTLADTQYF. The CDR3 coding sequence is TGTGCCAGCGGGACTAGAGTAACCTTGGCAGATACGCAGTATTTT. The V gene is TRBV27, the J gene TRBJ2-3, with 8 bases aligning to TRBD2. Germline V CDR1 and CDR2: MNHEY, SMNVEV (reference sequence). The V and J ends lost 8 bases and 4 bases, in that order; junction bases with no gene match: 11. The CDR3 sequence is 15 residues long.

V is TRBV29-1 and J is TRBJ2-2, with D perhaps matching TRBD2 (7 bases). Germline values: CDR1 SQVTM, CDR2 ANQGSEA. The CDR3 spans 11 residues. V was clipped by 8 bases and J by 6 bases, with 10 bases between them. CDR3 DNA: TGCAGCCTAGGGGGGGCCGGGGAGCTGTTTTTT. Translating it yields CSLGGAGELFF.

This clonotype was observed a handful of times. This chain joins TRBV6-5 and TRBJ1-5, with a tentative D call TRBD1 (5 bases). V was shortened by 2 bases and J by 3 bases, with 11 bases between the two germline ends. The CDR3 contains 15 residues. Germline-derived CDR1 and CDR2 are MNHEY and SVGAGI. The CDR3 loop reads CASSYGPGPNQPQHF. CDR3 DNA sequence: TGTGCCAGCAGTTACGGCCCAGGGCCCAATCAGCCCCAGCATTTT.

The CDR3 loop is CSAIRTGGYTEAFF. The CDR3 DNA is TGCAGTGCTATCAGGACAGGGGGCTACACTGAAGCTTTCTTT. The rearrangement links TRBV20-1 to TRBJ1-1, with TRBD1 identical over 11 bases. Looked up from germline, CDR1 is DFQATT and CDR2 is SNEGSKA (reference sequence). The CDR3 has 14 amino acids. The trim removed 4 bases at V and 3 bases at J, leaving 4 bases unmatched.

The chain's CDR3 is CASSLALFGGLINYGYTF. DNA for the CDR3: TGTGCCAGCAGTTTAGCGCTTTTTGGGGGACTGATTAACTATGGCTACACCTTC. This sequence joins TRBV12-3 or TRBV12-4 and TRBJ1-2; perhaps TRBD1 as D (5 bases). Trimming stripped 0 bases from V and 1 base from J, with 18 bases between. This CDR3 spans 18 amino acids.

In its sample, this clonotype was seen a few times. The chain uses TRBV28 and TRBJ1-5; D is possibly TRBD1 (6 bases). This CDR3 comprises 12 residues. Germline V gene data show CDR1 as MDHEN and CDR2 as SYDVKM. The V and J ends lost 6 bases and 7 bases respectively, with 10 bases between them. CDR3 nucleotide sequence: TGTGCCAGCAGCTTTGACAGGCAGCCCCAGCATTTT. This codes for CASSFDRQPQHF.

This clonotype has a handful of counts. V usage is TRBV5-1 and J usage is TRBJ1-2, with D unresolved. This CDR3 comprises 15 residues. In germline, CDR1 is SGHRS, CDR2 YFSETQ. V dropped 0 bases and J dropped 7 bases, with 16 bases sitting between them. Here the CDR3 reads CASSLDSLGIGGYTF. The CDR3 nucleotides read TGCGCCAGCAGCTTGGATTCGTTAGGAATTGGTGGCTACACCTTC. Drawing the rest from reference TRBV5-1 and TRBJ1-2, the complete variable domain is KAGVTQTPRYLIKTRGQQVTLSCSPISGHRSVSWYQQTPGQGLQFLFEYFSETQRNKGNFPGRFSGRQFSNSRSEMNVSTLELGDSALYLCASSLDSLGIGGYTFGSGTRLTVV.

The rearrangement uses TRBV20-1 and TRBJ1-5, with D possibly being TRBD1 (6 bases). The V gene lost 7 bases and the J gene lost 1 base, with 11 bases spanning the gap. The CDR3 contains 13 residues. Germline CDR1 is DFQATT and CDR2 is SNEGSKA (reference sequence). This CDR3 reads CSVPGQSNQPQHF. In DNA form, the CDR3 reads TGCAGTGTCCCGGGACAAAGCAATCAGCCCCAGCATTTT.

The chain uses TRBV24-1 and TRBJ2-2; D is unclear. The CDR3 has 15 residues. Per germline, CDR1 KGHDR and CDR2 SFDVKD. The V and J ends lost 4 bases and 6 bases respectively, with 14 bases between them. CDR3 bases: TGTGCCACCAGTGAGCACCGGGCGTCCTCCGGGGAGCTGTTTTTT. This gives the protein CATSEHRASSGELFF.

This clonotype came up many times. The chain carries TRBV12-3 or TRBV12-4 and TRBJ1-5; D is uncertain. V shed 3 bases and J shed 11 bases, with 14 bases lying between them. The length of the CDR3 is 13 residues. The CDR3 coding sequence is TGTGCCAGCAGTTTCGCCGGGATCCCGGCCCAGCATTTT. It specifies CASSFAGIPAQHF.

This clonotype appeared a few times. Here the CDR3 DNA reads TGTGCCATCAGTCCCTCCTTCGACCGTCTACCCTACGAGCAGTACTTC. This codes for CAISPSFDRLPYEQYF. The chain is built from TRBV10-3 and TRBJ2-7; D gene uncertain. This CDR3 comprises 16 residues. The germline V and J ends were trimmed by 5 bases and 2 bases, with 19 bases remaining between them. Per the germline V gene, CDR1 is ENHRY and CDR2 is SYGVKD.

This clonotype appeared a few times. The genes are TRBV6-6 and TRBJ1-4; a possible D gene is TRBD1 (6 bases). The germline CDR1 and CDR2 sequences are MNHNY and SVGAGI (reference sequence). CDR3 length equals 15 residues. V was clipped by 0 bases and J by 5 bases, with 10 bases between them. This CDR3 reads CASSYSNRENEKLFF. The CDR3 nucleotides are TGTGCCAGCAGTTACTCGAACAGGGAAAATGAAAAACTGTTTTTT.

The chain joins TRBV7-2 to TRBJ1-5; D unclear. Trimming took off 5 bases at V and 4 bases at J, with 3 bases between the two ends. This CDR3 region has 11 residues. Germline-derived CDR1 and CDR2 are SGHTA and FQGNSA. This chain's CDR3 is CASSRNQPQHF. The CDR3 DNA is TGTGCCAGCAGCCGAAATCAGCCCCAGCATTTT.

The sample holds one count of this clonotype. The chain recombines TRBV21-1 with TRBJ2-1; the D segment call TRBD1 is taken from the table without a DNA check. TRBV21-1 is recorded as a pseudogene. CDR3 length equals 17 residues. For the CDR3, the DNA is TGTGCCAGCAGCAAAGCGCTCACAGGGGGCCCCAACAATGAGCAGTTCTTC. Amino acid sequence: CASSKALTGGPNNEQFF.

The genes are TRBV12-3 or TRBV12-4 and TRBJ1-1; possible D gene TRBD1, 5 bases. The CDR3 is 13 amino acids. Trimming pared 7 bases from V and 6 bases from J, leaving 15 bases between. CDR3 nucleotide sequence: TGTGCCAGCACTCCCTTTTGGGGGGCTGAAGCTTTCTTT. This sequence encodes CASTPFWGAEAFF.

This clonotype was observed many times. The V call is TRBV29-1, the J call TRBJ1-4, with 8 bases that match TRBD1. This CDR3 region has 13 residues. The V gene's germline CDR1 is SQVTM and CDR2 ANQGSEA. The junction had 6 bases not matched to a gene; V was cut back by 4 bases and J by 8 bases. The CDR3 protein is CSVVRTGSEKLFF. CDR3 in DNA: TGCAGCGTTGTAAGGACAGGGAGCGAAAAACTGTTTTTT.

CDR3: CAIAPEGSNQPQHF. CDR3 DNA sequence: TGTGCCATCGCCCCGGAGGGTAGCAATCAGCCCCAGCATTTT. The J gene is TRBJ1-5, the V gene TRBV10-3; D gene ambiguous. The germline V gene encodes CDR1 ENHRY and CDR2 SYGVKD. This CDR3 is built from 14 residues. Trimming removed 8 bases from V and 0 bases from J, with 11 bases in between.

The rearrangement uses TRBV6-6 and TRBJ2-5; 8 bases fit TRBD2. J gave up 1 base and V 6 bases, and 4 bases lay outside the gene matches. Germline CDR1 reads MNHNY; CDR2 reads SVGAGI (reference sequence). This CDR3 comprises 14 residues. Written as DNA, the CDR3 is TGTGCCAGCAGGTCCGGGGGGGGCCAAGAGACCCAGTACTTC. Translated: CASRSGGGQETQYF.

This clonotype was seen more than once but under ten times. The chain links TRBV7-6 to TRBJ1-2, with D perhaps matching TRBD1 (6 bases). The CDR3 is 15 residues long. V was shortened by 4 bases and J by 5 bases, with 17 bases between the two germline ends. Germline values: CDR1 SGHVS, CDR2 FNYEAQ. The CDR3 loop is CASSSSTGSGYGYTF. Written as DNA, the CDR3 is TGTGCCAGCAGCTCGTCGACAGGTTCCGGGTATGGCTACACCTTC.

The sample holds a few counts of this clonotype. The J gene is TRBJ1-1, the V gene TRBV29-1; D gene ambiguous. This CDR3 spans 13 amino acids. Germline CDR1 is SQVTM and CDR2 is ANQGSEA. V lost 2 bases and J 4 bases, leaving 11 bases between the germline ends. CDR3 protein: CSVENSLSTEAFF. The DNA for the CDR3 is TGCAGCGTTGAAAATTCGCTCTCCACTGAAGCTTTCTTT.

This clonotype was picked up a small number of times. The chain combines TRBV9 with TRBJ1-1; 8 bases fit TRBD1. Trimming removed 4 bases from V and 4 bases from J; junction bases left unmatched: 15. This CDR3 spans 17 amino acids. Per germline, CDR1 SGDLS and CDR2 YYNGEE. The CDR3 spells CASSPAGTGRFGTEAFF. Written as DNA, the CDR3 is TGTGCCAGCAGCCCCGCAGGGACAGGTCGTTTCGGCACTGAAGCTTTCTTT.

This clonotype was recorded at least ten times. V and J are TRBV12-3 or TRBV12-4 and TRBJ1-1; 9 bases match TRBD1. V dropped 5 bases and J dropped 4; count of bases not matched to a gene: 5. The CDR3 covers 14 residues. Written as DNA, the CDR3 is TGTGCCAGCAGTCTTACAGGGGGCGGCACTGAAGCTTTCTTT. It codes for CASSLTGGGTEAFF.

The sample holds one count of this clonotype. The CDR3 bases are TGTGCCAGCTCACCAAGGACAGGGCTTAGCTATGGCTACACCTTC. This translates into CASSPRTGLSYGYTF. J is TRBJ1-2 and V is TRBV18; 8 positions match TRBD1. This CDR3 region has 15 residues. Trimming took 2 bases from V and 4 from J; bases not matched to a gene: 6. Germline CDR1 reads KGHSH; CDR2 reads LQKENI.

In its sample, this clonotype was seen a few times. The chain combines TRBV7-2 with TRBJ1-2; 10 bases align to TRBD1. This CDR3 contains 15 residues. Germline V CDR1 and CDR2: SGHTA, FQGNSA. V shed 5 bases, J shed 7 bases, and the junction held 10 bases outside the gene matches. The CDR3 coding sequence is TGTGCCAGCAGCCCTCCTCAGGGGACAGGGGTTGGCTACACCTTC. Amino acid sequence: CASSPPQGTGVGYTF.

The V call is TRBV29-1, the J call TRBJ1-2, with D unclear. Germline V gene lookup returns CDR1 SQVTM and CDR2 ANQGSEA. The CDR3 totals 13 residues. Trimming took off 3 bases at V and 4 bases at J, with 12 bases between the two ends. The CDR3 DNA is TGCAGCGTTGATAAGGACGGTAGCTATGGCTACACCTTC. The encoded protein is CSVDKDGSYGYTF.